This note documents a single TCR beta chain sequence. Its cognate antigen is unknown. This specimen belongs to a study of beta chain features in type 1 diabetes. General observations from the study: Insertion counts at VDJ junctions were lower in type 1 diabetes patients, who also showed more deletions there. There was a moderate but significant shortening of TCRB CDR3s in all four CD4+ subsets of Type 1 diabetes patients. A greater similarity of naive, central memory and Treg TCRB repertoires was seen among patients than among healthy donors.

This CDR3 region has 14 residues. V lost 3 bases, J lost 4 bases, and 12 bases lay in between. The study reverse transcribed the entire isolated RNA, so it sequenced expressed TCRB transcripts. Profiling relied on immunoSEQ multiplex PCR, and the TCRdb table lists in-frame clones only, not all of them. The table has 680,000 or so clones, roughly 13% seen once; the top ten hold less than 0.025%. Every donor had blood drawn once into heparin, approximately 110 mL on average. The gene calls are TRBV23-1 and TRBJ1-1; no reliable D call. TRBV23-1 is annotated as an ORF whose role is uncertain. The TCR was taken from a man between 18 and 29 years old with type 1 diabetes. What was sequenced was naive CD4+ T cells from blood. This CDR3 reads CASSQIWEGTEAFF. The CDR3 bases are TGCGCCAGCAGTCAGATCTGGGAGGGCACTGAAGCTTTCTTT.